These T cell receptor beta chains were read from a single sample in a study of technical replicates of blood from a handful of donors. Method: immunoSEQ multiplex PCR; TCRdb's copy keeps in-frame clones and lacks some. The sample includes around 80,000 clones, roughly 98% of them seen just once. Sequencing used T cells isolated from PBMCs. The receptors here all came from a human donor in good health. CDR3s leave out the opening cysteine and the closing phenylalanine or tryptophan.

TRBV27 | ASAFIGGTNNEQF
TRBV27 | ASSFSGRGQPQH
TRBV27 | ASSLSTGGHEQY
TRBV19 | ASSIDLVTGMNTEAF
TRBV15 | ATSRRQGRGNQPQH
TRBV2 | ASKGGNYGYT
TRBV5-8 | ASSRVNEKLF
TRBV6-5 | ASSSGMNTEAF
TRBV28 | ASSLFPGGSNTGELF
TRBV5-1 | ASSSDRGWYEQY
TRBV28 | ASSLTGEGNQPQH
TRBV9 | ASSAGTVAMKAPLGAYGYT
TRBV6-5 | ASSYGAGIEQF
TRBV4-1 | ASSPYSGMNYEQY
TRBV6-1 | ASSEQGIPTEQY
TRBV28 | ASNTKGELEETQY
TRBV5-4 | ASSWDRGNTEAF
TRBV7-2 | ASSRLAGALNEQF
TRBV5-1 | ASSLQGGLDYEQY
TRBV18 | ASSPGGWYQETQY
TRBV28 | ASSPGTSGSTDTQY
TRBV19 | ASSSFKTDRPTPETQY
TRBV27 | ASRSRREQY
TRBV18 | ASSPARTGWPQH
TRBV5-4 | ASSSGASGSKGQY
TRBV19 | ASSSGTSGGARTDTQY
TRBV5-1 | ASLPTSGYEQF
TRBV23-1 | ASSQSPVCSGRVITLYNEQF
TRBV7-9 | ASSLFGLNEQF
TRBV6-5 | ASSLQRAYEQY
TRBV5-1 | ASSLGGTSAADTQY
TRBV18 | ASSPTPARQETQY
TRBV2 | ASRIKGGVYGYT
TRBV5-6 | ASSAPPGTGGSYEQY
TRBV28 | ASRGLATYNEQF
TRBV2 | ASSEADRGRLADTQY
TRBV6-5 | ASSHAGGKDTQY
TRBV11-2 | ASSRDRVGNEQF
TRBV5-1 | ASSGTGTSDYNEQF
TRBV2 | ATRGLAGTDNEQF
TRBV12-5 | ASGFPRPRNTGELF
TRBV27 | ASSFSGYGYT
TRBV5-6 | ASSLVLSEKLF
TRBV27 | ASSLSRQMNTEAF
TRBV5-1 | ASSLGGQGYQPQH
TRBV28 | ASSLFTRDEQY
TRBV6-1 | ASISSGRVAMVYT
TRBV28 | ASRGPGTATRRNEQF
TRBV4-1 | ASSQQTGDEQY
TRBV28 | ASISAATDYGYT
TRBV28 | AVEVPGLSSNYGYT
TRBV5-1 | ASGIGLAGGYNEQF
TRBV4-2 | ASSQLRGENTEAF
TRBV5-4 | ASSTLQGSPYEQY
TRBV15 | ATSRDPRQGHSYEQY
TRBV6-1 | ASSEWGPGQGENYGYT
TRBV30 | AWDQQYSNQPQH
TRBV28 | ASGQIAGVF